This T cell receptor beta chain was identified in a study of T cell clonality in common variable immunodeficiency (dated by TCRdb to about 2015). Between the V and J ends, shortened by 3 bases and 6 bases respectively, the junction contains 9 bases. CDR1 and CDR2 were assigned from the germline V gene as SGHTA and FQGTGA. The CDR3 holds 13 amino acids from the cysteine to the phenylalanine. The DNA covers only part of the CDR3, 30 bases in frame from base 1. CVID samples and control samples contributed equivalent amounts of genomic DNA as sequencing input. For every sample, a 60 bp segment covering the rearranged TCRbeta CDR3 region was amplified and then sequenced. The immunoSEQ assay, a bias-corrected multiplex PCR combined with high-throughput sequencing, was used to amplify TCRbeta. Under the source paper's analysis protocol: Every unique nucleotide sequence was considered a clone and was annotated with V, D and J genes, copy number and frequency. Sequences were labeled productive if in frame, and non-productive if out of frame or containing stop codons. As previously described, clonality was calculated on the basis of Shannon's entropy. The predicted amino acid sequences of productive clones were used to derive the mean CDR3 Kyte-Doolittle hydropathy. Hierarchical clustering of scaled V gene usage was performed with the R hclust function using Manhattan distance and complete linkage. Sharing of clones by CDR3 amino acid sequence was evaluated by resampling 12 repertoires per group over 100 rounds. The repertoires were searched for fewer than 75 published EBV-specific TCRbeta sequences and fewer than 250 published CMV-specific TCRbeta sequences. A couple of CVID samples that yielded fewer than 10,000 sequences were excluded from the analysis, so approximately 40 CVID repertoires were retained. This is the immuneACCESS table as TCRdb keeps it, with only in-frame sequences that have V and J called. A part of the clones is gone; compared with another copy, unresolved V genes explain less than half, and the rest is unexplained. V and J calls and clone size are as listed in that table; D and trimming were resolved from the DNA. Across this sample, about 31,000 clones were tabulated and none appeared just once. The ten largest make up 3.8% of the sample.

Findings and caveats that apply to the study as a whole: Even though DNA input was the same, control samples had an average of about 89,000 unique sequences each, compared with approximately 30,000 in CVID samples. According to the authors, finding the cause of the higher clonality in CVID would require sequencing the repertoires of T cell subpopulations. TCRbeta clonality was higher in CVID subjects than in healthy controls (t-test p = 0.018), and the increase was most characteristic of about a third of subjects. Correlations of repertoire features with clinical complications were constrained by heterogeneity among patients within the CVID cohort. Fewer TCRbeta clones were shared among CVID subjects than among healthy controls (p < 0.0001). Fewer deletions and N-nucleotide insertions were reportedly observed in CVID TCRbeta sequences, and highly modified clones with 13 or more V deletions were reportedly absent from CVID TCRbeta sequences.

Most CVID patients and most healthy controls were of Caucasian heritage. Heparinized peripheral whole blood samples of about 5 to 8 ml were collected from each donor. Genomic DNA from adults with common variable immune deficiency (CVID) and from healthy adult controls was the source for sequencing TCRbeta CDR3 repertoires. There were 22 healthy adult volunteers in the control group (around twelve female and 10 or so male), ranging in age from about 23 to 75 years, with a mean age of roughly 35. Diluted blood was subjected to density centrifugation over Hypaque 1077 or Ficoll-Paque for isolation of peripheral blood mononuclear cells. Genomic DNA was obtained from unsorted mononuclear cells using either Qiagen column purification or a centrifugation-based method. This clone was seen repeatedly, ten times or more. Its antigen specificity is not known. The read gets to within 3 residues of the CDR3 end, and the germline J gene fills in the rest.

Recombination connected TRBV7-3 to TRBJ1-5, with the D segment identity uncertain. Sequenced: peripheral blood mononuclear cells. The clonotype comes from a person aged 18 to 69 in good health. Partial CDR3 DNA: TGTGCCAGCAGCTTCGGGGTGGGTCAGCCC. It translates to CASSFGVGQP. The whole CDR3 is CASSFGVGQPQHF.